What follows are 21 T cell receptor beta chains derived from one specimen sequenced in a study of CD8 T cells in ankylosing spondylitis. A single record per CDR3 protein comes from TCRdb applying MiXCR to the 5' RACE reads. The top ten hold roughly 9.1% of the sample, which has around 330,000 distinct CDR3 sequences, around a tenth seen once. The sequenced sample consisted of blood, either unsorted or a sorted T cell fraction (not recorded which). The receptors derive from a female donor with ankylosing spondylitis or in good health (not recorded which).

This clonotype has only a few counts. This chain connects TRBV9 to TRBJ2-1; 10 bases are a match to TRBD1. The CDR3 spans 19 residues. V was clipped by 4 bases and J by 9 bases; unmatched bases: 22. CDR1 is SGDLS, CDR2 YYNGEE, per germline. The CDR3 DNA sequence: TGTGCCAGCAGCCCGGCGGTTGCGGGACCGGGACAGGGGTATGGTGAGCAGTTCTTC. It is translated as CASSPAVAGPGQGYGEQFF.

This clonotype came up a few times. V and J are TRBV5-1 and TRBJ2-2; D remains unclear. V was shortened by 5 bases and J by 2 bases, with 13 bases between the two germline ends. CDR3 length equals 15 residues. Looked up from germline, CDR1 is SGHRS and CDR2 is YFSETQ. The CDR3 sequence is CASSQEVQNTGELFF. The CDR3 DNA reads as TGCGCCAGCAGTCAAGAGGTCCAAAACACCGGGGAGCTGTTTTTT.

There are many counts of this clonotype. The CDR3, as DNA: TGTGCCATCGGGGGTGGGAACACAGATACGCAGTATTTT. This sequence encodes CAIGGGNTDTQYF. The chain combines TRBV10-3 with TRBJ2-3; D may correspond to TRBD1 or TRBD2 (5 bases each). The CDR3 runs 13 residues. The V end was cut by 8 bases, the J end by 2 bases, with 11 bases between. In germline, CDR1 is ENHRY, CDR2 SYGVKD.

This clonotype was detected a few times. The gene calls are TRBV14 and TRBJ2-5; 9 bases are a match to TRBD1. The CDR3 contains 17 residues. V lost 0 bases to trimming and J lost 6 bases; unmatched junction nucleotides: 11. The germline V gene encodes CDR1 SGHDN and CDR2 FVKESK. CDR3 region: CASSQDPVRDREKTQYF. The CDR3 DNA sequence: TGTGCCAGCAGCCAAGATCCCGTAAGGGACAGGGAGAAGACCCAGTACTTC.

The V gene is TRBV6-1, the J gene TRBJ2-7, with TRBD2 matching over 12 bases. The CDR3 covers 14 residues. V was clipped by 6 bases and J by 9 bases; unmatched bases: 9. CDR1 MNHNS and CDR2 SASEGT come from the germline V gene. The CDR3 sequence is CASRPTSGRRGQYF. The CDR3 DNA follows: TGTGCCAGCAGACCGACTAGCGGGAGACGGGGGCAGTACTTC.

This clonotype has a count of ten or more. The chain employs TRBV12-3 or TRBV12-4 and TRBJ1-5, with a possible D match to TRBD1 (5 bases). This CDR3 region has 13 residues. V lost 4 bases to trimming and J lost 7 bases, with 11 bases between them. CDR3 region: CASSSGQLQPQHF. The CDR3 bases are TGTGCCAGCAGTTCAGGGCAGCTCCAGCCCCAGCATTTT.

The chain employs TRBV3-1 and TRBJ2-1, with D unclear. CDR3 length: 13 amino acids. V dropped 5 bases and J dropped 6 bases, with 11 bases sitting between them. Germline V gene lookup returns CDR1 LGHDT and CDR2 YNNKEL (reference sequence). The CDR3 DNA follows: TGTGCCAGCAGCATACCCCCGAGCAATGAGCAGTTCTTC. This translates into CASSIPPSNEQFF.

Many counts were recorded for this clonotype. The chain carries TRBV5-1 and TRBJ2-1; D ambiguous. In germline, CDR1 is SGHRS, CDR2 YFSETQ. V lost 4 bases and J lost 8, with 13 bases in between. The CDR3 contains 13 residues. The CDR3 here is CASSKSIADEQFF. In DNA, the CDR3 is TGCGCCAGCAGCAAGTCGATCGCTGATGAGCAGTTCTTC.

The table lists this clonotype with many counts. The chain combines TRBV5-1 with TRBJ2-2; 7 positions agree with TRBD1. The germline CDR1 and CDR2 sequences are SGHRS and YFSETQ. V lost 0 bases and J lost 1; bases outside the gene matches: 12. The CDR3 sequence is 19 residues long. The CDR3: CASSLGPRNRGLNTGELFF. The CDR3 nucleotides are TGCGCCAGCAGCTTGGGGCCTAGAAACAGGGGCCTGAACACCGGGGAGCTGTTTTTT.

The chain links TRBV2 to TRBJ1-5; TRBD1 matches 9 bases. The CDR3 is made up of 13 amino acids. Germline CDR1 and CDR2: SNHLY and FYNNEI. V shed 4 bases and J 9 bases; nucleotides not matched to a gene: 4. The CDR3 DNA is TGTGCCAGCAGTGGCGGACAGGGGCCGCCCCAGCATTTT. Translation: CASSGGQGPPQHF.

This clonotype was found a few times. CDR3 in DNA: TGTGCCAGCAGTTACGACGGACAGAGTGAGCAGTTCTTC. As protein: CASSYDGQSEQFF. The chain employs TRBV12-3 or TRBV12-4 and TRBJ2-1, with D tentatively TRBD1 (6 bases). The CDR3 runs to 13 residues. Trimming took off 4 bases at V and 9 bases at J, with 13 bases between the two ends.

This chain links TRBV5-6 with TRBJ2-3, with a possible D match to TRBD1 (5 bases). The V end was cut by 0 bases, the J end by 2 bases, with 16 bases between. Per the germline V gene, CDR1 is SGHDT and CDR2 is YYEEEE. This CDR3 contains 17 residues. The CDR3 spells CASSLEGQRLITDTQYF. CDR3 nucleotides: TGTGCCAGCAGCTTGGAGGGGCAGAGACTCATCACAGATACGCAGTATTTT.

The genes are TRBV7-9 and TRBJ2-7, with TRBD2 matching 7 bases. J was trimmed by 6 bases and V by 8 bases; bases with no gene match: 19. CDR1 and CDR2 (germline): SEHNR, FQNEAQ (reference sequence). CDR3 size: 16 residues. CDR3 bases: TGTGCCAGCGAAGCCAATCGAATGGGAGGGCCGAGCGAGCAGTACTTC. Translating gives CASEANRMGGPSEQYF.

This clonotype was recorded many times. This sequence joins TRBV11-2 and TRBJ2-1; 7 bases align to TRBD2. The CDR3 consists of 16 residues. V was clipped by 5 bases and J by 7 bases; unmatched bases: 14. Germline CDR1 and CDR2: SGHAT and FQNNGV. In nucleotides, the CDR3 is TGTGCCAGCAGCCAATTTGGGGAGGGCCTGAGGAATGAGCAGTTCTTC. It encodes CASSQFGEGLRNEQFF.

This clonotype has ten or more counts. Written as DNA, the CDR3 is TGCAGCGTTGCGCAGCTTGAGCGCACAGATACGCAGTATTTT. Residues: CSVAQLERTDTQYF. This chain uses TRBV29-1 with TRBJ2-3; no definite D call. Trimming shortened V by 4 bases and J by 1 base, and 12 bases separated the two germline ends. The CDR3 is 14 amino acids. Germline V lookup: CDR1 SQVTM, CDR2 ANQGSEA.

Comment on this clonotype: This may be a read error: a much more frequent sequence differs by one nucleotide. The chain links TRBV3-1 to TRBJ2-1, with TRBD1 as a possible D gene (6 bases). CDR1 is LGHDT and CDR2 is YNNKEL in the germline V gene (reference sequence). The CDR3 consists of 16 residues. The CDR3 spells CASSLTGGISYNEHFF. CDR3 DNA sequence: TGTGCCAGCAGCCTGACAGGTGGGATCTCCTACAATGAGCATTTCTTC.

This clonotype was counted at least ten times. This chain uses TRBV20-1 with TRBJ2-3; 10 nucleotides match TRBD2. The CDR3 loop spans 14 amino acids. CDR1 is DFQATT, CDR2 SNEGSKA, per germline (reference sequence). The V and J ends lost 6 bases and 2 bases, in that order; junction bases with no gene match: 5. CDR3 sequence: CSASSGGVTDTQYF. CDR3 coding DNA: TGCAGTGCGTCCAGCGGGGGGGTCACAGATACGCAGTATTTT.

This clonotype was counted only a few times. The chain joins TRBV2 to TRBJ2-3; 7 bases map to TRBD1. The CDR3 has 14 residues. Germline V lookup: CDR1 SNHLY, CDR2 FYNNEI. V trimming: 6 bases; J trimming: 0 bases; junction bases outside the gene matches: 3. Here the CDR3 DNA reads TGTGCCAGCAGAGGGGGCGGGAGCACAGATACGCAGTATTTT. The encoded protein is CASRGGGSTDTQYF.

This clonotype was found many times. The chain has TRBV5-5 and TRBJ1-5; TRBD1 is a possible D gene (5 bases). The germline V gene has CDR1 SGHKS and CDR2 YYEKEE (reference sequence). The CDR3 sequence is 14 residues long. V lost 4 bases to trimming and J lost 7 bases, with 15 bases between them. The DNA for the CDR3 is TGTGCCAGCAGCGCGGGGCCGACGGGGCAGCCCCAGCATTTT. It is translated as CASSAGPTGQPQHF.

As regards this clonotype: A read error is possible here, since a much larger clone lies one base away. V gene TRBV20-1 combines with J gene TRBJ2-2; 12 bases fit TRBD2. CDR3 length: 16 residues. Germline V lookup: CDR1 DFQATT, CDR2 SNEGSKA (reference sequence). The CDR3 reads CSAERTSGTNTRELFF. In DNA, the CDR3 is TGCAGTGCTGAAAGGACTAGCGGGACGAACACCCGGGAGCTGTTTTTT.

This clonotype was seen many times. The chain links TRBV7-8 to TRBJ1-1; no definite D call. The CDR3 loop spans 18 amino acids. V dropped 1 base and J dropped 2 bases, with 20 bases sitting between them. The germline V gene encodes CDR1 SGHVS and CDR2 FQNEAQ. Here the CDR3 DNA reads TGTGCCAGCAGCTTAGGGCCGGGGTCACCGAAATTTAACACTGAAGCTTTCTTT. Its protein product is CASSLGPGSPKFNTEAFF.